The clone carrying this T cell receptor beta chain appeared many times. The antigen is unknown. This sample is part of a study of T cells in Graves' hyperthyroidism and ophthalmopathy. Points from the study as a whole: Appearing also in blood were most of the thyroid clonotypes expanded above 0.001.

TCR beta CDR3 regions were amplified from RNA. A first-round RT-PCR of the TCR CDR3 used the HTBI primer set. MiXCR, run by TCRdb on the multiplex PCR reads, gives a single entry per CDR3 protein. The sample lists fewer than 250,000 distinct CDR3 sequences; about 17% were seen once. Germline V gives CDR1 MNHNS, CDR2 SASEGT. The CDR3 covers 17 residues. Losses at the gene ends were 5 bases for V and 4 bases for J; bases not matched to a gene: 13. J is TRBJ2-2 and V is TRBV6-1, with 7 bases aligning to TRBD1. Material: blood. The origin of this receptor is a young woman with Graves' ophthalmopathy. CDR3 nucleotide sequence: TGTGCCAGCAGTTACGTGGGACAGACAACTCTCACCGGGGAGCTGTTTTTT. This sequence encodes CASSYVGQTTLTGELFF.